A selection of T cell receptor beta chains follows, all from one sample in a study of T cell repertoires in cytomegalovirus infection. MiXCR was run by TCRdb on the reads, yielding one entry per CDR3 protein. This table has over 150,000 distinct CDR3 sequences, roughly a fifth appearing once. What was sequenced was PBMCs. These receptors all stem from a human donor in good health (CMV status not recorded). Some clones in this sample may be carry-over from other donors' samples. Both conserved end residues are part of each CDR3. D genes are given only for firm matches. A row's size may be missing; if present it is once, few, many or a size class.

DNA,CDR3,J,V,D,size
TGTGCCAGCAGCTTAAGGGGGCTAGGGACAGGGCGCAATGAGCAGTTCTTC,CASSLRGLGTGRNEQFF,TRBJ2-1,TRBV11-3,TRBD1,many
TGCAGCGTCGTCGGACTAGCGGTCCGCACAGATACGCAGTATTTT,CSVVGLAVRTDTQYF,TRBJ2-3,TRBV29-1,TRBD2,NA
TGTGCCAGCAGGCGGACCGACTCTGGAAACACCATATATTTT,CASRRTDSGNTIYF,TRBJ1-3,TRBV6-5,NA,few
TGTGCCAGTAGTCCACCTGGGGACGAACAGGCGACCGATGATACGCAGTATTTT,CASSPPGDEQATDDTQYF,TRBJ2-3,TRBV19,NA,few
TGCGCCAGCAGCTTGGCGGGGACCCTTCTTCGGACTAGCAGCAGCTACGAGCAGTACTTC,CASSLAGTLLRTSSSYEQYF,TRBJ2-7,TRBV5-1,TRBD2,few
TGTGCCACCAGCAGACCAGGACAGAACGCGAACACCGGGGAGCTGTTTTTT,CATSRPGQNANTGELFF,TRBJ2-2,TRBV15,NA,NA
TGTGCCAGTAGATCGGGCGCCCGGACTAACTATGGCTACACCTTC,CASRSGARTNYGYTF,TRBJ1-2,TRBV19,NA,many
TGCAGTGCGACTAGCGGGAACACAGATACGCAGTATTTT,CSATSGNTDTQYF,TRBJ2-3,TRBV20-1,TRBD2,few
TGTGCCATCAGTGAGGATGGACAGTACTATGGCTACACCTTC,CAISEDGQYYGYTF,TRBJ1-2,TRBV10-3,NA,NA
TGTGCCAGCAGGGCGGACAGGGCCACCACTGAAGCTTTCTTT,CASRADRATTEAFF,TRBJ1-1,TRBV6-2/TRBV6-3,TRBD1,NA
TGTGCCAGCAGCGAGGGGGCCCTGAATGAGCAGTTCTTC,CASSEGALNEQFF,TRBJ2-1,TRBV12-3/TRBV12-4,TRBD1,many
TGTGCCACCAGCAGAGATGGAGGTCAGGGGGAAAACACTGAAGCTTTCTTT,CATSRDGGQGENTEAFF,TRBJ1-1,TRBV15,TRBD1,NA
TGTGCCAGCAGTCCCTTGGGCGGGGCCCCAATAGAGCAGTACTTC,CASSPLGGAPIEQYF,TRBJ2-7,TRBV2,NA,NA
TGTGCCAGCAGTGGAGGGGCCAATCAGCCCCAGCATTTT,CASSGGANQPQHF,TRBJ1-5,TRBV12-3/TRBV12-4,NA,few
TGTGCCAGCAGCTTCTGGACTAGCGGGAGTTTTTTGAATGAGCAGTTCTTC,CASSFWTSGSFLNEQFF,TRBJ2-1,TRBV5-5,TRBD2,NA
TGCAGCGTTGCCACGGCGACATTCTACGAGCAGTACTTC,CSVATATFYEQYF,TRBJ2-7,TRBV29-1,NA,few
TGTGCCAGCAGTGACTCGGTAGCGGGAGGATCCAATGAGCAGTTCTTC,CASSDSVAGGSNEQFF,TRBJ2-1,TRBV6-4,TRBD2,few
TGCGCCAGCAGCCAAGATCAAAGGACAGGGCAACCCTACGAGCAGTACTTC,CASSQDQRTGQPYEQYF,TRBJ2-7,TRBV4-1,TRBD1,few
TGTGCCAGCAGCTTGTGGGGGGGAACTGGGGCCAACGTCCTGACTTTC,CASSLWGGTGANVLTF,TRBJ2-6,TRBV5-6,TRBD2,many
TGTGCCAGCAGCTTAGCGCACAGGGGCTTGGAGCAGTACTTC,CASSLAHRGLEQYF,TRBJ2-7,TRBV7-9,TRBD1,many
TGTGCCAGCCGGGACTACCCTGTCGGGGAGCTGTTTTTT,CASRDYPVGELFF,TRBJ2-2,TRBV12-3/TRBV12-4,TRBD2,few
TGTGCCAGTGCCGGGACCCTAGAAGTAGATACGCAGTATTTT,CASAGTLEVDTQYF,TRBJ2-3,TRBV6-6,NA,NA
TGTGCCAGCAGCGTAGCGCAGCGAGCGGGGCACAATGAGCAGTTCTTC,CASSVAQRAGHNEQFF,TRBJ2-1,TRBV9,TRBD2,few
TGTGCCAGCAGCACGACTACCAAATCCGGGGAGCTGTTTTTT,CASSTTTKSGELFF,TRBJ2-2,TRBV11-2,NA,NA
TGTGCCAGTAGTCGGGGACAGGGGGCTATTAATGAGCAGTTCTTC,CASSRGQGAINEQFF,TRBJ2-1,TRBV19,TRBD1,few
TGCAGTGCTAGAGAAACCCCACTAGCGGGAGGGCCCACAGATACGCAGTATTTT,CSARETPLAGGPTDTQYF,TRBJ2-3,TRBV20-1,TRBD2,NA
TGCGCCAGCAGCATAGGGATCGGAGGGGGAGATACGCAGTATTTT,CASSIGIGGGDTQYF,TRBJ2-3,TRBV5-1,NA,NA
TGCAGTGCTAGCGGGCGGGGTTTCCAAGAGACCCAGTACTTC,CSASGRGFQETQYF,TRBJ2-5,TRBV20-1,NA,few
TGTGCCAGCAGCTTATCCGGGTCGGATACGCAGTATTTT,CASSLSGSDTQYF,TRBJ2-3,TRBV11-3,NA,NA
TGTGCCAGCAGCCAAAAATTCGTGGGACATGTGATAACTGAAGCTTTCTTT,CASSQKFVGHVITEAFF,TRBJ1-1,TRBV14,NA,few
TGTGCCAGCAGCTTAGGAGATAGTAGCAATCAGCCCCAGCATTTT,CASSLGDSSNQPQHF,TRBJ1-5,TRBV7-8,NA,many
TGCGCCAGCAGCTCCTCTCCAAGCACAGATACGCAGTATTTT,CASSSSPSTDTQYF,TRBJ2-3,TRBV5-1,NA,few
TGTGCCAGTAGTACCTACAATGAGCAGTTCTTC,CASSTYNEQFF,TRBJ2-1,TRBV19,NA,NA
TGTGCCAGCAGTGGGACGGCCCCCTACGAGCAGTACTTC,CASSGTAPYEQYF,TRBJ2-7,TRBV28,NA,many
TGTGCCAGCAGTTTAGGACAGGCGGGCAATCAGCCCCAGCATTTT,CASSLGQAGNQPQHF,TRBJ1-5,TRBV12-3/TRBV12-4,NA,NA
TGTGCCAGCAGCTTCCTGCAATACGGGGGCTTAGCAACTAATGAAAAACTGTTTTTT,CASSFLQYGGLATNEKLFF,TRBJ1-4,TRBV11-2,NA,NA
TGTGCCATCAGTGTGGATGGCGAGCAGTACTTC,CAISVDGEQYF,TRBJ2-7,TRBV10-3,NA,NA
TGCAGCTTAGCGGAGAGCTCCTACAATGAGCAGTTCTTC,CSLAESSYNEQFF,TRBJ2-1,TRBV20-1,NA,few
TGTGCCAGCAACCCTGGGGGTTCCTACGAGCAGTACTTC,CASNPGGSYEQYF,TRBJ2-7,TRBV5-6,NA,many
TGTGCCAGCACCCTGACCGAGTCTGGGACAGATACGCAGTATTTT,CASTLTESGTDTQYF,TRBJ2-3,TRBV7-9,NA,many
TGTGCCAGCAGCCGCGGGTTGGAGACCCAGTACTTC,CASSRGLETQYF,TRBJ2-5,TRBV7-2,NA,many
TGTGCCAGCAGTCAAATGACATACGAGCAGTACTTC,CASSQMTYEQYF,TRBJ2-7,TRBV28,NA,few
TGTGCCAGCAGGGCAGGGGGCAGGGGACAGCCCCAGCATTTT,CASRAGGRGQPQHF,TRBJ1-5,TRBV12-3/TRBV12-4,TRBD1,few
TGCGCCAGCAGCTTGGCCCCCCGGGGGACCACTGAAGCTTTCTTT,CASSLAPRGTTEAFF,TRBJ1-1,TRBV5-1,NA,NA
TGTGCCAGCAGTGAAGCCGGGGGGGCCGATGAGCAGTTCTTC,CASSEAGGADEQFF,TRBJ2-1,TRBV6-4,TRBD2,NA
TGTGCCAGCAGCTTGAGCGGGGCGCTCTACAATGAGCAGTTCTTC,CASSLSGALYNEQFF,TRBJ2-1,TRBV7-6,TRBD2,many
TGCAGCGTTAATGTGGGGACCGGGGAGCTGTTTTTT,CSVNVGTGELFF,TRBJ2-2,TRBV29-1,NA,many
TGTGCCAGCAACCTTGCAACAGGAAGCTCAAAGTATGGCTACACCTTC,CASNLATGSSKYGYTF,TRBJ1-2,TRBV12-3/TRBV12-4,NA,NA
TGTGCCAGCCGGCAGGGGACAGGGATGAATGAGCAGTTCTTC,CASRQGTGMNEQFF,TRBJ2-1,TRBV6-2/TRBV6-3,TRBD1,few
TGTGCCAGCAGCCCTTCCTCCGGGGCGCTCTCTGGAAACACCATATATTTT,CASSPSSGALSGNTIYF,TRBJ1-3,TRBV7-2,NA,few
TGTGCCAGCAGTTTATGGGGATTGACCCAGTACTTC,CASSLWGLTQYF,TRBJ2-5,TRBV28,NA,many
TGTGCCAGCAGCCAAGCAGCCAGGGACACCTCCTCTGGGGCCAACGTCCTGACTTTC,CASSQAARDTSSGANVLTF,TRBJ2-6,TRBV4-1,NA,NA
TGTGCCAGCAGCCCCCGGTCAGGGACCGGGGAGCTGTTTTTT,CASSPRSGTGELFF,TRBJ2-2,TRBV28,NA,few
TGTGCCATCAGTCAGACAGGGAACACTGAAGCTTTCTTT,CAISQTGNTEAFF,TRBJ1-1,TRBV10-3,NA,many
TGTGCCAGCAGCGATTCGGGACGCACAGATACGCAGTATTTT,CASSDSGRTDTQYF,TRBJ2-3,TRBV7-9,NA,few
TGTGCTAGTGGGGAAAGACAGGGATTTCCTTCCGAGCAGTACTTC,CASGERQGFPSEQYF,TRBJ2-7,TRBV12-5,TRBD1,NA
TGTGCCACCAGTCTGAGGAAAGGGGGCTCCTACAATGAGCAGTTCTTC,CATSLRKGGSYNEQFF,TRBJ2-1,TRBV15,NA,NA
TGTGCCAGCAGTGCCCTAGCGGGGGGGCCTGAAGATACGCAGTATTTT,CASSALAGGPEDTQYF,TRBJ2-3,TRBV6-1,TRBD2,many
TGTGCCAGTAGTATAGATTCCAGGGGGCGGAATCCAGATACGCAGTATTTT,CASSIDSRGRNPDTQYF,TRBJ2-3,TRBV19,TRBD1,few
TGTGCCAGCAGCTCCGGACTAGCGGGAGTGTATACGCAGTATTTT,CASSSGLAGVYTQYF,TRBJ2-3,TRBV7-2,TRBD2,many